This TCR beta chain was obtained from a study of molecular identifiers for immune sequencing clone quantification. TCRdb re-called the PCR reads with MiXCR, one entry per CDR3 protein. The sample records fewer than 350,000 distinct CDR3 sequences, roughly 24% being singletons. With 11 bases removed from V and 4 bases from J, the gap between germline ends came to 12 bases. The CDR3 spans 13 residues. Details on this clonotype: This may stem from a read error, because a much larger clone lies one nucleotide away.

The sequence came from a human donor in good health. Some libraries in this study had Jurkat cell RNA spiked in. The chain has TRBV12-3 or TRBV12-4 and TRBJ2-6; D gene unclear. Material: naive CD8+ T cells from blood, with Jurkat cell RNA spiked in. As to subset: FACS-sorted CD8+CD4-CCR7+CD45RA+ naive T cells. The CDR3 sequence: CAGLIIGANVLTF. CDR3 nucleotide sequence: TGTGCCGGCCTCATAATAGGGGCCAACGTCCTGACTTTC.